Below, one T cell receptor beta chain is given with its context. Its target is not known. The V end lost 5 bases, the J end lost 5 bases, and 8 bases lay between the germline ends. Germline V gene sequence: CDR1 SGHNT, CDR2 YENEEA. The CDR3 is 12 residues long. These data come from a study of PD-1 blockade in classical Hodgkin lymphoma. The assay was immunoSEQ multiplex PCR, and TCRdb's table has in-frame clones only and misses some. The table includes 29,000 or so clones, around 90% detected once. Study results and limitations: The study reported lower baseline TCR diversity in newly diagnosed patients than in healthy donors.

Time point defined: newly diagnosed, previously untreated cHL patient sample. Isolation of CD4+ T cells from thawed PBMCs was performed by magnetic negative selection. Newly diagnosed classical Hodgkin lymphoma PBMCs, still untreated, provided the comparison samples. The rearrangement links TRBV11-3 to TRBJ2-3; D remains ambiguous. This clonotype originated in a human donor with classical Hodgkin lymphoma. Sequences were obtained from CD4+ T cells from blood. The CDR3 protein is CASSLLGDTQYF. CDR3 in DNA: TGTGCCAGCAGCCTCCTTGGAGATACGCAGTATTTT.